The 20 T cell receptor beta chains below come from one sample, sequenced in a study of blood T cells in healthy people across ages. The use of a sample-barcoded 5' primer and a J-beta primer mix characterized a second PCR of about 6 to 12 cycles. TCRdb fed the 5' RACE reads into MiXCR, producing one record per CDR3 protein. The sample holds around 1,000,000 distinct CDR3 sequences, about two fifths seen once. The specimen was blood. These receptors came from a man between 18 and 29 years old in good health.

The chain recombines TRBV4-3 with TRBJ2-2; D unclear. Germline lookup yields CDR1 LGHNA and CDR2 YSLEER. Trimming pared 3 bases from V and 5 bases from J, leaving 7 bases between. The CDR3 loop spans 13 amino acids. DNA of the CDR3: TGCGCCAGCAGCCAGGAATATACCGGGGAGCTGTTTTTT. It codes for CASSQEYTGELFF.

The V and J genes are TRBV20-1 and TRBJ2-7; 10 bases are a match to TRBD1. The V gene end was trimmed by 4 bases and the J gene end by 1 base; junction bases not matched to a gene: 7. In germline, CDR1 is DFQATT, CDR2 SNEGSKA (reference sequence). The CDR3 has 15 amino acids. The CDR3 is CSAIPGTGASYEQYF. For the CDR3, the DNA is TGCAGTGCTATCCCAGGGACAGGGGCTTCCTACGAGCAGTACTTC.

The V call is TRBV4-2, the J call TRBJ2-4; tentative D call: TRBD2 (5 bases). Trimming stripped 1 base from V and 8 bases from J, with 12 bases between. The germline V gene has CDR1 LGHNA and CDR2 YNFKEQ. The CDR3 spans 14 residues. The CDR3 loop is CASSQGLRDDIQYF. The CDR3 region has the DNA TGTGCCAGCAGCCAAGGACTACGCGACGACATTCAGTACTTC.

Notes on this clonotype: A much larger clone lies one base from this, so it may be a read error. The chain couples TRBV6-5 to TRBJ2-7, with 8 bases fitting TRBD2. The CDR3 consists of 14 residues. V trimming: 8 bases; J trimming: 7 bases; junction bases outside the gene matches: 13. Germline-derived CDR1 and CDR2 are MNHEY and SVGAGI. The CDR3, as DNA: TGTGCCAGCTCCGGGGGGGCCGGTGGCAATGAGCAGTACTTC. It encodes CASSGGAGGNEQYF.

The gene calls are TRBV9 and TRBJ2-3; 7 bases line up with TRBD1. The CDR3 totals 15 residues. CDR1 and CDR2 from the germline V gene are SGDLS and YYNGEE. The V and J ends lost 6 bases and 3 bases, in that order; junction bases with no gene match: 10. The CDR3 is CASTSLRQGTDTQYF. CDR3 DNA sequence: TGTGCCAGCACCTCTCTCCGACAGGGAACAGATACGCAGTATTTT. The entire variable domain, with the rest obtained from reference TRBV9 and TRBJ2-3, is as follows: DSGVTQTPKHLITATGQRVTLRCSPRSGDLSVYWYQQSLDQGLQFLIQYYNGEERAKGNILERFSAQQFPDLHSELNLSSLELGDSALYFCASTSLRQGTDTQYFGPGTRLTVL.

The chain uses TRBV25-1 and TRBJ1-1; unclear D gene. With 4 bases removed from V and 0 bases from J, the gap between germline ends came to 6 bases. Germline V gene lookup returns CDR1 MGHDK and CDR2 SYGVNS. The CDR3 loop spans 13 amino acids. The CDR3 sequence is CASSVNVNTEAFF. The CDR3 nucleotides read TGTGCCAGCAGTGTTAACGTGAACACTGAAGCTTTCTTT.

This clonotype was seen a few times. V and J are TRBV12-3 or TRBV12-4 and TRBJ1-5; D might be TRBD1 (6 bases). The CDR3 covers 15 residues. Deletions cut 6 bases from V and 1 base from J, with 13 bases between. CDR3 sequence reads: CASRSAGTSNQPQHF. DNA of the CDR3: TGTGCCAGCAGGTCTGCCGGGACAAGCAATCAGCCCCAGCATTTT.

Remarks on this clonotype: A much larger clone differs by one base, so this may be a read error. The conserved final phenylalanine or tryptophan is absent from the CDR3, which likely points to a read error. The chain recombines TRBV12-3 or TRBV12-4 with TRBJ1-1; maybe TRBD1 (6 bases). CDR3 length: 16 residues. V dropped 4 bases and J dropped 1 base, with 16 bases sitting between them. CDR3 amino acids: CASSSTGRGRNTEAFI. In DNA form, the CDR3 reads TGTGCCAGCAGTTCCACAGGGAGGGGACGGAACACTGAAGCTTTCATT.

The rearrangement joins TRBV15 to TRBJ2-7; D unclear. The V and J ends lost 0 bases and 7 bases respectively, with 16 bases between them. The germline gives CDR1 LNHNV, CDR2 YYDKDF (reference sequence). The CDR3 sequence is 15 residues long. CDR3 in amino acids: CATSRDRGIYNEQYF. The CDR3 bases are TGTGCCACCAGCAGAGACAGAGGCATTTACAATGAGCAGTACTTC. Filled out from reference TRBV15 and TRBJ2-7, the complete variable domain reads DAMVIQNPRYQVTQFGKPVTLSCSQTLNHNVMYWYQQKSSQAPKLLFHYYDKDFNNEADTPDNFQSRRPNTSFCFLDIRSPGLGDTAMYLCATSRDRGIYNEQYFGPGTRLTVT.

V gene TRBV20-1 combines with J gene TRBJ1-1; a weak D match, TRBD1 (5 bases). The CDR3 is made up of 15 amino acids. The germline V and J ends were trimmed by 1 base and 1 base, with 13 bases remaining between them. Germline lookup yields CDR1 DFQATT and CDR2 SNEGSKA (reference sequence). CDR3 nucleotide sequence: TGCAGTGCTAGAGTGGAGGGACGGACGAACACTGAAGCTTTCTTT. Protein product: CSARVEGRTNTEAFF.

The rearrangement uses TRBV20-1 and TRBJ2-3; TRBD2 aligns across 8 bases. Looked up from germline, CDR1 is DFQATT and CDR2 is SNEGSKA (reference sequence). CDR3 length: 13 amino acids. The junction had 10 bases not matched to a gene; V was cut back by 5 bases and J by 9 bases. Written as DNA, the CDR3 is TGCAGTGCTGGGGACTTAGCGGGGCAGACGCAGTATTTT. As protein: CSAGDLAGQTQYF.

This clonotype was recorded a few times. The J gene is TRBJ1-3, the V gene TRBV4-1; 9 bases are shared with TRBD1. Looked up from germline, CDR1 is MGHRA and CDR2 is YSYEKL. Trimming took 2 bases from V and 0 from J; bases not matched to a gene: 8. This CDR3 spans 18 amino acids. The CDR3 region has the DNA TGCGCCAGCAGCCAATACCGGAGGACAGGGGACTCTGGAAACACCATATATTTT. Amino acids: CASSQYRRTGDSGNTIYF.

The chain is built from TRBV6-2 or TRBV6-3 and TRBJ1-1; 8 bases match TRBD1. This CDR3 comprises 15 residues. From germline, CDR1 is MNHEY and CDR2 SVGEGT. The V and J ends lost 0 bases and 5 bases, in that order; junction bases with no gene match: 5. CDR3 residues: CASSYSWTGTTEAFF. As DNA, the CDR3 is TGTGCCAGCAGTTACTCCTGGACAGGGACTACTGAAGCTTTCTTT.

This clonotype showed up just a few times. The V call is TRBV28, the J call TRBJ2-3, with 9 bases that match TRBD2. Germline CDR1 reads MDHEN; CDR2 reads SYDVKM. The trim removed 4 bases at V and 0 bases at J, leaving 5 bases unmatched. This CDR3 comprises 16 residues. The CDR3 loop reads CASSSQRGDSTDTQYF. For the CDR3, the DNA is TGTGCCAGCAGTTCCCAGCGGGGGGATAGCACAGATACGCAGTATTTT.

This clonotype was seen a handful of times. The chain is built from TRBV20-1 and TRBJ1-2; D is undetermined. This CDR3 comprises 14 residues. Germline V gene sequence: CDR1 DFQATT, CDR2 SNEGSKA (reference sequence). V dropped 4 bases and J dropped 4 bases, with 16 bases sitting between them. DNA for the CDR3: TGCAGTGCTAAAGAGGGTGGAGGTGGCTATGGCTACACCTTC. This gives the protein CSAKEGGGGYGYTF.

The gene calls are TRBV20-1 and TRBJ2-4, with D hard to call. This CDR3 is 14 amino acids long. The ends were cut back, 3 bases at V and 9 bases at J, with 18 bases in the middle. Germline V lookup: CDR1 DFQATT, CDR2 SNEGSKA (reference sequence). The CDR3: CSASPGSRRSIQYF. DNA of the CDR3: TGCAGTGCTAGTCCCGGTTCACGACGGAGCATTCAGTACTTC.

This clonotype turned up a few times. CDR3 amino acids: CASSFQGLGTEAFF. In DNA, the CDR3 is TGTGCCAGCAGTTTTCAGGGGCTAGGGACTGAAGCTTTCTTT. The chain recombines TRBV12-3 or TRBV12-4 with TRBJ1-1; D possibly corresponds to TRBD1 (6 bases). The V end lost 3 bases, the J end lost 5 bases, and 13 bases lay between the germline ends. This CDR3 spans 14 amino acids.

Remarks on this clonotype: At one boundary the junction diverges from the germline segment, which might be a read error. This sequence joins TRBV4-2 and TRBJ1-2; D is unresolved. The CDR3 is 14 residues long. Germline loops: CDR1 LGHNA, CDR2 YNFKEQ. CDR3 in DNA: TGTGCCAGCAGCCAAGATGGGGTGAACCCTGGCCACACCTTC. It encodes CASSQDGVNPGHTF.

The table lists this clonotype with a few counts. This chain uses TRBV2 with TRBJ1-2; 7 bases map to TRBD1. The CDR3 runs 15 residues. CDR1 and CDR2 from the germline V gene are SNHLY and FYNNEI. Trimming removed 4 bases from V and 6 bases from J; junction bases left unmatched: 11. The CDR3 is CASSGSYLTGNGYTF. The CDR3 region has the DNA TGTGCCAGCAGTGGAAGTTATTTGACAGGGAATGGCTACACCTTC.

The CDR3 loop reads CASIPARRHDEQYF. The CDR3 DNA reads TGTGCCAGCATCCCAGCACGGCGACACGACGAGCAGTACTTC. The rearrangement uses TRBV7-8 and TRBJ2-7; D remains unclear. CDR3 length: 14 residues. Trimming took 7 bases from V and 5 from J, leaving 18 bases between them. Germline lookup yields CDR1 SGHVS and CDR2 FQNEAQ.